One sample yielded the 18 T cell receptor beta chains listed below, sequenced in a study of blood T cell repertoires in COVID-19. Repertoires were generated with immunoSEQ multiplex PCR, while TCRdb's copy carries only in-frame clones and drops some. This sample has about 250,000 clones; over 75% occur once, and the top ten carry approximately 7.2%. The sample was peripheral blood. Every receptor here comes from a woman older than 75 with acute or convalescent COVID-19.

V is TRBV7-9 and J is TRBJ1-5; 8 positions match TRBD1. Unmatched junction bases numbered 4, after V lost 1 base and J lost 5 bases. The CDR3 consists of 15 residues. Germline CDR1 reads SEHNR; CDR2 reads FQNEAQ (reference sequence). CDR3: CASSLDQGADQPQHF. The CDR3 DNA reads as TGTGCCAGCAGCTTAGATCAGGGGGCCGATCAGCCCCAGCATTTT.

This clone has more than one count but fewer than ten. The CDR3 DNA reads as TGTGCCAGTAGTCCGGACGGGAGGGAGACCCAGTACTTC. As protein: CASSPDGRETQYF. The gene calls are TRBV19 and TRBJ2-5, with 7 bases that match TRBD2. The J segment lost 5 bases and the V segment lost 5 bases, leaving 5 bases of the junction unmatched. Germline-derived CDR1 and CDR2 are LNHDA and SQIVND (reference sequence). The CDR3 has 13 residues.

The CDR3 sequence is CATETASSTDTQYF. The DNA of the CDR3 is TGCGCCACCGAGACAGCCTCTAGCACAGATACGCAGTATTTT. The chain carries TRBV10-1 and TRBJ2-3, with a weak D call TRBD1 (5 bases). V lost 10 bases and J 0 bases, leaving 14 bases between the germline ends. The CDR3 consists of 14 residues. Germline CDR1 is WNHNN and CDR2 is SYGVQD (reference sequence).

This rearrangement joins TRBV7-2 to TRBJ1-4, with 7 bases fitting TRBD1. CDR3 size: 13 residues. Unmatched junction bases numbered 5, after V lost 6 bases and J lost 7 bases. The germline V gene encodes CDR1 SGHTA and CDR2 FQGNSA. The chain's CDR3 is CASRSGTAEKLFF. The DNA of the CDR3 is TGTGCCAGCAGGTCCGGGACAGCTGAAAAACTGTTTTTT.

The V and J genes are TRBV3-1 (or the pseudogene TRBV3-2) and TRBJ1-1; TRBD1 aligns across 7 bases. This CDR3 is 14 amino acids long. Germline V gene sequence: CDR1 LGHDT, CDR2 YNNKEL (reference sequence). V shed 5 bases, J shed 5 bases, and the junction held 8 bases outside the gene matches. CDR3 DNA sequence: TGTGCCAGCAGCAATATACAGGGGAGAACTGAAGCTTTCTTT. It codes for CASSNIQGRTEAFF.

The CDR3 here is CASGLLAGEGRAKNIQYF. CDR3 DNA sequence: TGTGCTAGTGGTTTGCTGGCAGGGGAAGGGCGGGCCAAAAACATTCAGTACTTC. The rearrangement joins TRBV12-5 to TRBJ2-4; the D gene is possibly TRBD1 (6 bases). Per germline, CDR1 LGHNT and CDR2 FRNRAP. The CDR3 is 18 amino acids. V lost 2 bases and J 1 base, leaving 18 bases between the germline ends.

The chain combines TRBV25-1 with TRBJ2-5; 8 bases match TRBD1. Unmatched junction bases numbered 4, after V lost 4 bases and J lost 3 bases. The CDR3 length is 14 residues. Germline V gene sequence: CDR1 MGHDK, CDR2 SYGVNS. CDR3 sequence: CASSATGVKETQYF. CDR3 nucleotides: TGTGCCAGCAGTGCGACAGGGGTCAAAGAGACCCAGTACTTC.

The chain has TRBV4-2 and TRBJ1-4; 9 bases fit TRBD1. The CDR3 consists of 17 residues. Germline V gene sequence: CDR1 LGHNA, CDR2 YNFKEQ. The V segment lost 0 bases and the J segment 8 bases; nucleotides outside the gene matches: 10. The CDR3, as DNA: TGTGCCAGCAGCCAAGATTGGGACAGGGTTTGGGAGGAAAAACTGTTTTTT. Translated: CASSQDWDRVWEEKLFF.

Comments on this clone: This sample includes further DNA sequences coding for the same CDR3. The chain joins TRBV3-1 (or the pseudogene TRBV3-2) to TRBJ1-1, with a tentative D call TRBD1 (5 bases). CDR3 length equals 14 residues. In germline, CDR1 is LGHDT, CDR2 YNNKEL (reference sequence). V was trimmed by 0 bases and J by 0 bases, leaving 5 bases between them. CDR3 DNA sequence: TGTGCCAGCAGCCAAGACAGGGTGAACACTGAAGCTTTCTTT. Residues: CASSQDRVNTEAFF.

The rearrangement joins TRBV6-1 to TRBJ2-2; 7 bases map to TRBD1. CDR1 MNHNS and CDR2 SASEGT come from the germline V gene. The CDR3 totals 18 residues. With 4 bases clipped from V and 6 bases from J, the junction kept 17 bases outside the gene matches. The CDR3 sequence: CASSGPRGQPVGAGELFF. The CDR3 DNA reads TGTGCCAGCAGTGGGCCCAGGGGACAGCCGGTCGGCGCCGGGGAGCTGTTTTTT.

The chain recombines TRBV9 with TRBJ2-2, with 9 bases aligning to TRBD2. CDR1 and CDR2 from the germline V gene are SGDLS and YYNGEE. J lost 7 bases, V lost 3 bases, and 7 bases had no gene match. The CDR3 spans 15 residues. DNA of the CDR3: TGTGCCAGCAGCGAGACAGCGGGAGGTCACGGGGAGCTGTTTTTT. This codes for CASSETAGGHGELFF.

CDR3 sequence: CASTQGWSNEKLFF. In nucleotides, the CDR3 is TGTGCCAGCACTCAGGGGTGGTCTAATGAAAAACTGTTTTTT. The rearrangement links TRBV2 to TRBJ1-4; TRBD1 is a possible D gene (6 bases). Between the trimmed V and J ends, which lost 7 bases and 3 bases, there was a span of 12 bases. The CDR3 sequence is 14 residues long. Germline CDR1 SNHLY, CDR2 FYNNEI.

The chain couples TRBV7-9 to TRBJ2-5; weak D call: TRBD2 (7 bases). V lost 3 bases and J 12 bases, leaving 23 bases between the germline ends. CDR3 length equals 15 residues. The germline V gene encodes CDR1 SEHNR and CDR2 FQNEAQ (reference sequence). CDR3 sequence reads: CASSLRGLRQGREYF. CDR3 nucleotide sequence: TGTGCCAGCAGCTTGCGGGGGCTCCGGCAAGGGAGGGAGTACTTC.

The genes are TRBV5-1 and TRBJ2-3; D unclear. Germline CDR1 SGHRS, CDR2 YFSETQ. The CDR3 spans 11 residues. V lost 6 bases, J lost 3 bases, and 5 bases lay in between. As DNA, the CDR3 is TGCGCCAGCACCAAAACAGATACGCAGTATTTT. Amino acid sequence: CASTKTDTQYF.

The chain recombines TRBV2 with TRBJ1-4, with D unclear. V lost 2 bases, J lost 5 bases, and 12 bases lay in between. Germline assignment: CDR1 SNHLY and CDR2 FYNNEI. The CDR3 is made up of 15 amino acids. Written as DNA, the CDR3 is TGTGCCAGCAGTGAAATTCGCACGGTGAATGAAAAACTGTTTTTT. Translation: CASSEIRTVNEKLFF.

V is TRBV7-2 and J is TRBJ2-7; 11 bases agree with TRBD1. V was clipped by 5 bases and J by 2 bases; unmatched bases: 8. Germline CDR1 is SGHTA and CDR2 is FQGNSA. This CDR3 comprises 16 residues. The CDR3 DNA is TGTGCCAGCAGCCCCCTATCGGGACAGGGGGCCTACGAGCAGTACTTC. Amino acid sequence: CASSPLSGQGAYEQYF.

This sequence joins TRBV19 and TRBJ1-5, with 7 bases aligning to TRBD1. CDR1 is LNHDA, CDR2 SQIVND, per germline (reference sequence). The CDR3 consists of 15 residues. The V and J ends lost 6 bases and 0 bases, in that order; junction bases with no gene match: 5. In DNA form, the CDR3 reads TGTGCCAGTAGAACGGGACAGCATAGCAATCAGCCCCAGCATTTT. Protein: CASRTGQHSNQPQHF.

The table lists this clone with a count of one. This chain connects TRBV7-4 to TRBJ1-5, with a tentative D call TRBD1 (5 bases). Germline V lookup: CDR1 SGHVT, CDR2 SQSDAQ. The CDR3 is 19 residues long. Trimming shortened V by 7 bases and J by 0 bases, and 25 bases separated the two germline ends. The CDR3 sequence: CASTLPCRGGVYSNQPQHF. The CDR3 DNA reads TGTGCCAGCACCCTCCCATGTCGGGGGGGGGTATATAGCAATCAGCCCCAGCATTTT.